This passage covers 17 T cell receptor beta chains from one sample sequenced in a study of OX40 agonist ivuxolimab in advanced cancers. Produced via immunoSEQ multiplex PCR; TCRdb's table is partial and in-frame only. Among 35,000 to 45,000 clones, about three quarters were seen once, and the ten largest hold almost 10%. Specimen: CD4+ or CD8+ T cells sorted from blood, collected in a trial of the OX40 agonist ivuxolimab. These receptors came from an adult with an advanced solid tumor such as melanoma, head and neck, liver or kidney cancer.

CDR3 in amino acids: CATFTSGSYEQYF. CDR3 DNA sequence: TGTGCCACCTTTACTAGCGGTTCCTACGAGCAGTACTTC. The chain couples TRBV6-1 to TRBJ2-7; 8 bases align to TRBD2. Germline CDR1 and CDR2: MNHNS and SASEGT. CDR3 length equals 13 residues. V lost 10 bases to trimming and J lost 1 base; unmatched junction nucleotides: 6.

In DNA, the CDR3 is TGTGCCAGCAGCTCTCGACAGGTGAGGAACACTGAAGCTTTCTTT. Protein product: CASSSRQVRNTEAFF. This rearrangement joins TRBV7-2 to TRBJ1-1; possible D gene TRBD1, 6 bases. The germline V and J ends were trimmed by 4 bases and 1 base, with 13 bases remaining between them. The germline V gene has CDR1 SGHTA and CDR2 FQGNSA. CDR3 length equals 15 residues.

The sample holds one count of this clone. This chain joins TRBV28 and TRBJ1-5; possible D gene TRBD1, 6 bases. Deletions cut 5 bases from V and 4 bases from J, with 12 bases between. Germline V lookup: CDR1 MDHEN, CDR2 SYDVKM. CDR3 length: 14 amino acids. CDR3 DNA sequence: TGTGCCAGCAGTCCCGACAGGAGGAATCAGCCCCAGCATTTT. Its protein is CASSPDRRNQPQHF.

The chain links TRBV5-1 to TRBJ2-3, with 10 bases aligning to TRBD2. CDR1 is SGHRS and CDR2 is YFSETQ in the germline V gene. The length of the CDR3 is 15 residues. Trimming took 1 base from V and 2 from J; bases not matched to a gene: 1. CDR3 sequence: CASSLTSGATDTQYF. The CDR3 DNA reads as TGCGCCAGCAGCTTGACTAGCGGGGCCACAGATACGCAGTATTTT. Full variable domain (rest looked up from reference TRBV5-1 and TRBJ2-3): KAGVTQTPRYLIKTRGQQVTLSCSPISGHRSVSWYQQTPGQGLQFLFEYFSETQRNKGNFPGRFSGRQFSNSRSEMNVSTLELGDSALYLCASSLTSGATDTQYFGPGTRLTVL.

The J gene is TRBJ2-7, the V gene TRBV5-1, with 11 bases that match TRBD2. Germline V gives CDR1 SGHRS, CDR2 YFSETQ. V lost 2 bases and J lost 3; bases outside the gene matches: 13. This CDR3 has 18 amino acids. The CDR3 loop is CASSFLPASGGSIYEQYF. The CDR3 region has the DNA TGCGCCAGCAGCTTTCTCCCCGCTAGCGGGGGGTCTATCTACGAGCAGTACTTC.

This sequence joins TRBV27 and TRBJ1-2; D may be TRBD1 (5 bases). V lost 3 bases, J lost 8 bases, and 10 bases lay in between. This CDR3 region has 12 residues. CDR1 and CDR2 from the germline V gene are MNHEY and SMNVEV (reference sequence). The CDR3 region is CASSFRGQGYTF. As DNA, the CDR3 is TGTGCCAGCAGTTTTAGGGGCCAAGGCTACACCTTC.

The rearrangement uses TRBV9 and TRBJ2-5, with D possibly matching TRBD2 (5 bases). The CDR3 has 16 amino acids. Germline CDR1 and CDR2: SGDLS and YYNGEE. Trimming took 0 bases from V and 7 from J, leaving 19 bases between them. CDR3 in amino acids: CASSVEGLALWGTQYF. The CDR3, as DNA: TGTGCCAGCAGCGTAGAAGGATTAGCGCTTTGGGGGACCCAGTACTTC.

The V and J genes are TRBV7-2 and TRBJ2-1; 10 nucleotides match TRBD2. This CDR3 is 16 amino acids long. The trim removed 5 bases at V and 10 bases at J, leaving 14 bases unmatched. Looked up from germline, CDR1 is SGHTA and CDR2 is FQGNSA. The DNA for the CDR3 is TGTGCCAGCAGCCCCAGACTAGCGGGCCAACAGGTGGAGCAGTTCTTC. It is translated as CASSPRLAGQQVEQFF.

This CDR3 is CASSPGREYEQYF. The CDR3 DNA follows: TGTGCCAGCAGCCCGGGGCGGGAATACGAGCAGTACTTC. V is TRBV5-5 and J is TRBJ2-7, with D perhaps TRBD2 (6 bases). CDR1 and CDR2 from the germline V gene are SGHKS and YYEKEE (reference sequence). V was clipped by 4 bases and J by 4 bases, with 12 bases between them. The CDR3 length is 13 residues.

This chain uses TRBV6-1 with TRBJ2-3; TRBD1 might be the D (7 bases). Trimming cost V 3 bases and J 0 bases, with 16 bases left between them. Germline values: CDR1 MNHNS, CDR2 SASEGT. The CDR3 spans 17 residues. CDR3 sequence (DNA): TGTGCCAGCAGTGAGTTAGGGGCAGGGGGGAGCACAGATACGCAGTATTTT. Translating it yields CASSELGAGGSTDTQYF.

This clone showed up just once. J is TRBJ2-5 and V is TRBV19, with D perhaps matching TRBD1 (5 bases). The CDR3 is 16 amino acids. CDR1 and CDR2 from the germline V gene are LNHDA and SQIVND (reference sequence). Between the trimmed V and J ends, which lost 1 base and 1 base, there was a span of 13 bases. DNA of the CDR3: TGTGCCAGTAGTATAGGTGGCAGGGCTACCCAAGAGACCCAGTACTTC. Amino acid sequence: CASSIGGRATQETQYF.

The V and J genes are TRBV2 and TRBJ1-6; 8 nucleotides align to TRBD1. The V gene end was trimmed by 6 bases and the J gene end by 8 bases; junction bases not matched to a gene: 3. This CDR3 is built from 13 residues. Germline values: CDR1 SNHLY, CDR2 FYNNEI. The CDR3 sequence: CASSRTGYSPLHF. CDR3 coding DNA: TGTGCCAGCAGCAGGACAGGGTATTCACCCCTCCACTTT.

This chain links TRBV12-5 with TRBJ2-5; D ambiguous. Germline V CDR1 and CDR2: LGHNT, FRNRAP. This CDR3 region has 11 residues. The V end lost 1 base, the J end lost 5 bases, and 2 bases lay between the germline ends. The DNA for the CDR3 is TGTGCTAGTGGTTTGGGCGAGACCCAGTACTTC. Residues: CASGLGETQYF.

The chain is built from TRBV19 and TRBJ1-5; D perhaps matches TRBD1 (5 bases). Germline V gene lookup returns CDR1 LNHDA and CDR2 SQIVND (reference sequence). The CDR3 loop spans 14 amino acids. The ends were cut back, 3 bases at V and 3 bases at J, with 9 bases in the middle. For the CDR3, the DNA is TGTGCCAGTAGTATTGGGGCCTACAATCAGCCCCAGCATTTT. Its protein is CASSIGAYNQPQHF.

The CDR3 loop is CASSSGGRFMNTEAFF. The CDR3 bases are TGCGCCAGCAGCTCCGGGGGGCGATTCATGAACACTGAAGCTTTCTTT. The chain is built from TRBV5-1 and TRBJ1-1; perhaps TRBD1 as D (6 bases). Looked up from germline, CDR1 is SGHRS and CDR2 is YFSETQ. This CDR3 has 16 amino acids. V lost 3 bases to trimming and J lost 0 bases, with 15 bases between them.

The chain uses TRBV5-4 and TRBJ1-1, with 8 bases aligning to TRBD1. The CDR3 runs to 16 residues. Germline V gene sequence: CDR1 SGHNT, CDR2 YYREEE (reference sequence). After removal of 4 bases from V and 3 bases from J, the junction contained 11 bases not matched to a gene. CDR3 residues: CASSQSLDRADTEAFF. CDR3 in DNA: TGTGCCAGCAGCCAGTCCTTGGACAGGGCGGACACTGAAGCTTTCTTT.

The chain employs TRBV6-5 and TRBJ1-5; D is perhaps TRBD1 (5 bases). The V gene's germline CDR1 is MNHEY and CDR2 SVGAGI. Trimming took off 8 bases at V and 0 bases at J, with 11 bases between the two ends. The CDR3 is made up of 14 amino acids. CDR3 sequence (DNA): TGTGCCAGCGGTGGGGGTCGTAGCAATCAGCCCCAGCATTTT. It encodes CASGGGRSNQPQHF.